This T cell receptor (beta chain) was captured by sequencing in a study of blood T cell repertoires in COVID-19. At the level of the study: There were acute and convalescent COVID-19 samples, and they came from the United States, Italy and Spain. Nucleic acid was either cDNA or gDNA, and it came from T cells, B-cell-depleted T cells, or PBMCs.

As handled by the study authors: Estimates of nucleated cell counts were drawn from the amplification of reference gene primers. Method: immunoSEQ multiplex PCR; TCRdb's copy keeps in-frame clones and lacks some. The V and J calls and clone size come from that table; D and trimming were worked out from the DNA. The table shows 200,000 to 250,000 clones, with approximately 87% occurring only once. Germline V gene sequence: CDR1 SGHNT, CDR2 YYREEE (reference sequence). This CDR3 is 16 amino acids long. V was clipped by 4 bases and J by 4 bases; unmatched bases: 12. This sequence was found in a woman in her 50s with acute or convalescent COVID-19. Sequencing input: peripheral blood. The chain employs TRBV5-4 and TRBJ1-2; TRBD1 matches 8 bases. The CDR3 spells CASSLPGQGNVYGYTF. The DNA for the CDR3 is TGTGCCAGCAGCCTACCAGGACAGGGAAATGTCTATGGCTACACCTTC.